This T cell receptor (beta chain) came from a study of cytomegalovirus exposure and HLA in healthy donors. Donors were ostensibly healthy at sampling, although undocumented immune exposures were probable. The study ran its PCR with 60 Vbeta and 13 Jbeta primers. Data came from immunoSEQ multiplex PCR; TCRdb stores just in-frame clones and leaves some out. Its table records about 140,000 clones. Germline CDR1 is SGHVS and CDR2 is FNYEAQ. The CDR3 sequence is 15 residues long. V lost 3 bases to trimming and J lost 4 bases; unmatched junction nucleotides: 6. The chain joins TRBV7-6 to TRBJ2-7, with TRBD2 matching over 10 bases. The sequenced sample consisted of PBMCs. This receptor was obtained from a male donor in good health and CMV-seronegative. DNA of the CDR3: TGTGCCAGCAGCTTTTCTAGCGGGAGTAGATACGAGCAGTACTTC. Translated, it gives CASSFSSGSRYEQYF.